This is a list of T cell receptor beta chains from one sample in a study of OX40 agonist ivuxolimab in advanced cancers. Sequenced by immunoSEQ multiplex PCR; TCRdb stores in-frame clones only, minus some. The profile shows some 45,000 clones, 75% to 80% of them singletons. The input for sequencing was CD4+ or CD8+ T cells sorted from blood, taken in a trial of the OX40 agonist ivuxolimab. The receptors originated from an adult with an advanced solid tumor such as melanoma, head and neck, liver or kidney cancer. Both conserved end residues are part of each CDR3. A D gene is named only where the DNA matches it firmly. Expanded clones get a size class; other rows say once, few or many, or leave the size out.

v_gene: TRBV6-1
d_gene: -
len: 13
j_gene: TRBJ2-7
abundance: -
CDR3aa: CATLPRARNEQYF
CDR3nt: TGTGCCACCCTCCCGCGGGCCCGGAACGAGCAGTACTTC

v_gene: TRBV4-3
d_gene: TRBD1
len: 16
j_gene: TRBJ1-2
abundance: few
CDR3aa: CASSQDWGQSNYGYTF
CDR3nt: TGCGCCAGCAGCCAAGATTGGGGACAGAGTAACTATGGCTACACCTTC

v_gene: TRBV13
d_gene: -
len: 14
j_gene: TRBJ2-1
abundance: -
CDR3aa: CASTRGSSYNEQFF
CDR3nt: TGTGCCAGCACCCGGGGTAGCTCCTACAATGAGCAGTTCTTC

v_gene: TRBV6-6
d_gene: TRBD1
len: 13
j_gene: TRBJ2-4
abundance: -
CDR3aa: CASSPKGTQGAYF
CDR3nt: TGTGCCAGCAGTCCCAAGGGAACACAGGGGGCTTACTTC

v_gene: TRBV6-1
d_gene: TRBD1
len: 17
j_gene: TRBJ2-6
abundance: -
CDR3aa: CASSERQGSSGANVLTF
CDR3nt: TGTGCCAGCAGTGAAAGACAGGGGTCTTCTGGGGCCAACGTCCTGACTTTC

v_gene: TRBV5-1
d_gene: TRBD1
len: 14
j_gene: TRBJ2-1
abundance: -
CDR3aa: CASSSTRTGNEQFF
CDR3nt: TGCGCCAGCAGTTCGACCAGGACAGGGAATGAGCAGTTCTTC

v_gene: TRBV5-4
d_gene: -
len: 14
j_gene: TRBJ2-5
abundance: once
CDR3aa: CASSLITGFKTQYF
CDR3nt: TGTGCCAGCAGCTTGATAACGGGGTTCAAGACCCAGTACTTC

v_gene: TRBV10-1
d_gene: TRBD1
len: 13
j_gene: TRBJ1-2
abundance: -
CDR3aa: CASSERTGGGYTF
CDR3nt: TGCGCCAGCAGCGAGAGGACAGGGGGTGGCTACACCTTC

v_gene: TRBV7-6
d_gene: TRBD1
len: 14
j_gene: TRBJ1-1
abundance: once
CDR3aa: CASSLTGRWTEAFF
CDR3nt: TGTGCCAGCAGCTTGACAGGGAGATGGACTGAAGCTTTCTTT

v_gene: TRBV27
d_gene: -
len: 13
j_gene: TRBJ1-2
abundance: -
CDR3aa: CASSLSSGYGYTF
CDR3nt: TGTGCCAGCAGTTTATCGTCAGGGTATGGCTACACCTTC

v_gene: TRBV27
d_gene: TRBD1
len: 14
j_gene: TRBJ1-5
abundance: -
CDR3aa: CASGRTGTNQPQHF
CDR3nt: TGTGCCAGCGGTAGGACAGGGACTAATCAGCCCCAGCATTTT

v_gene: TRBV10-3
d_gene: -
len: 15
j_gene: TRBJ2-5
abundance: -
CDR3aa: CAISPGRERGETQYF
CDR3nt: TGTGCCATCAGCCCGGGCAGGGAGAGGGGAGAGACCCAGTACTTC

v_gene: TRBV19
d_gene: -
len: 15
j_gene: TRBJ1-4
abundance: -
CDR3aa: CASSIRRTSNEKLFF
CDR3nt: TGTGCCAGTAGTATCAGACGCACTTCTAATGAAAAACTGTTTTTT

v_gene: TRBV4-1
d_gene: TRBD1
len: 14
j_gene: TRBJ1-1
abundance: -
CDR3aa: CASSQEWTGRDAFF
CDR3nt: TGCGCCAGCAGCCAAGAGTGGACAGGGAGGGATGCTTTCTTT

v_gene: TRBV9
d_gene: -
len: 13
j_gene: TRBJ1-2
abundance: few
CDR3aa: CASSVAEDRSYTF
CDR3nt: TGTGCCAGCAGCGTAGCTGAGGACAGATCTTACACCTTC

v_gene: TRBV2
d_gene: TRBD2
len: 15
j_gene: TRBJ2-3
abundance: -
CDR3aa: CASSPGTSGTDTQYF
CDR3nt: TGTGCCAGCAGCCCCGGGACTAGCGGGACAGATACGCAGTATTTT

v_gene: TRBV7-8
d_gene: -
len: 12
j_gene: TRBJ2-3
abundance: -
CDR3aa: CASSFLSSTQYF
CDR3nt: TGTGCCAGCAGCTTTCTGTCGAGTACGCAGTATTTT

v_gene: TRBV19
d_gene: -
len: 15
j_gene: TRBJ2-5
abundance: -
CDR3aa: CASSILNAGIETQYF
CDR3nt: TGTGCCAGTAGCATACTTAACGCGGGGATAGAGACCCAGTACTTC

v_gene: TRBV5-4
d_gene: TRBD2
len: 15
j_gene: TRBJ2-7
abundance: -
CDR3aa: CASSPRGLGTYEQYF
CDR3nt: TGTGCCAGCAGCCCCCGAGGACTAGGCACCTACGAGCAGTACTTC

v_gene: TRBV19
d_gene: TRBD1
len: 13
j_gene: TRBJ2-3
abundance: -
CDR3aa: CATAGQGPDTQYF
CDR3nt: TGTGCCACTGCCGGACAGGGACCAGATACGCAGTATTTT

v_gene: TRBV5-5
d_gene: -
len: 14
j_gene: TRBJ1-4
abundance: -
CDR3aa: CASSRGVFDEKLFF
CDR3nt: TGTGCCAGCAGCCGCGGGGTGTTCGATGAAAAACTGTTTTTT

v_gene: TRBV9
d_gene: -
len: 17
j_gene: TRBJ2-2
abundance: -
CDR3aa: CASSSGRGRPNTGELFF
CDR3nt: TGTGCCAGCAGCTCCGGAAGAGGCAGACCAAACACCGGGGAGCTGTTTTTT

v_gene: TRBV6-6
d_gene: -
len: 16
j_gene: TRBJ1-5
abundance: -
CDR3aa: CASNGGAHEYNQPQHF
CDR3nt: TGTGCCAGCAATGGGGGGGCCCACGAATACAATCAGCCCCAGCATTTT

v_gene: TRBV7-2
d_gene: TRBD1
len: 15
j_gene: TRBJ2-7
abundance: once
CDR3aa: CASSLDGDRGHEQYF
CDR3nt: TGTGCCAGCAGCTTAGACGGGGACAGGGGCCACGAGCAGTACTTC

v_gene: TRBV7-6
d_gene: -
len: 15
j_gene: TRBJ2-5
abundance: -
CDR3aa: CASSLEMGMGETQYF
CDR3nt: TGTGCCAGCAGCTTAGAGATGGGGATGGGAGAGACCCAGTACTTC

v_gene: TRBV6-5
d_gene: -
len: 16
j_gene: TRBJ2-1
abundance: once
CDR3aa: CASSYGAGLRNNEQFF
CDR3nt: TGTGCCAGCAGTTATGGGGCAGGCCTGCGGAACAATGAGCAGTTCTTC

v_gene: TRBV5-5
d_gene: TRBD1
len: 14
j_gene: TRBJ1-5
abundance: -
CDR3aa: CASSLASGGQPQHF
CDR3nt: TGTGCCAGCAGCTTGGCGTCAGGGGGTCAGCCCCAGCATTTT

v_gene: TRBV7-9
d_gene: -
len: 12
j_gene: TRBJ2-5
abundance: -
CDR3aa: CASSSTPLFQYF
CDR3nt: TGTGCCAGCAGCTCCACACCCCTTTTCCAGTACTTC

v_gene: TRBV4-3
d_gene: -
len: 14
j_gene: TRBJ1-2
abundance: -
CDR3aa: CASSQGGLPYGYTF
CDR3nt: TGCGCCAGCAGCCAAGGGGGCCTGCCCTATGGCTACACCTTC

v_gene: TRBV7-9
d_gene: -
len: 13
j_gene: TRBJ1-1
abundance: -
CDR3aa: CASSWDGDTEAFF
CDR3nt: TGTGCCAGCAGCTGGGATGGGGACACTGAAGCTTTCTTT

v_gene: TRBV11-2
d_gene: TRBD1
len: 15
j_gene: TRBJ1-6
abundance: -
CDR3aa: CASSSRQGRDSPLHF
CDR3nt: TGTGCCAGCAGCTCACGACAGGGGCGAGATTCACCCCTCCACTTT

v_gene: TRBV18
d_gene: -
len: 13
j_gene: TRBJ2-7
abundance: -
CDR3aa: CASSPGGVHEQYF
CDR3nt: TGTGCCAGCTCACCAGGCGGGGTTCACGAGCAGTACTTC

v_gene: TRBV6-1
d_gene: TRBD2
len: 15
j_gene: TRBJ2-1
abundance: -
CDR3aa: CASSGGTSGKHEQFF
CDR3nt: TGTGCCAGCAGTGGGGGGACTAGCGGGAAACATGAGCAGTTCTTC

v_gene: TRBV7-2
d_gene: TRBD2
len: 13
j_gene: TRBJ2-1
abundance: -
CDR3aa: CASSLGLAGEQFF
CDR3nt: TGTGCCAGCAGCTTAGGACTAGCGGGGGAGCAGTTCTTC

v_gene: TRBV5-5
d_gene: -
len: 15
j_gene: TRBJ1-5
abundance: -
CDR3aa: CASSLIGYSNQPQHF
CDR3nt: TGTGCCAGCAGCTTGATCGGCTATAGCAATCAGCCCCAGCATTTT

v_gene: TRBV19
d_gene: TRBD1
len: 14
j_gene: TRBJ1-1
abundance: few
CDR3aa: CASSTRQGSTEAFF
CDR3nt: TGTGCCAGTAGCACAAGACAGGGTTCCACTGAAGCTTTCTTT

v_gene: TRBV19
d_gene: TRBD1
len: 14
j_gene: TRBJ2-7
abundance: -
CDR3aa: CASRNSGGPYEQYF
CDR3nt: TGTGCCAGTAGAAACTCAGGGGGCCCTTACGAGCAGTACTTC

v_gene: TRBV7-6
d_gene: -
len: 13
j_gene: TRBJ2-7
abundance: -
CDR3aa: CASSSGSSYEQYF
CDR3nt: TGTGCCAGCAGCTCAGGGAGCTCCTACGAGCAGTACTTC

v_gene: TRBV19
d_gene: TRBD2
len: 17
j_gene: TRBJ2-1
abundance: once
CDR3aa: CASSFSIAGGLYNEQFF
CDR3nt: TGTGCCAGTAGTTTCTCCATAGCGGGAGGCCTTTACAATGAGCAGTTCTTC

v_gene: TRBV19
d_gene: -
len: 13
j_gene: TRBJ2-1
abundance: -
CDR3aa: CASSIAGDLGQFF
CDR3nt: TGTGCCAGTAGTATAGCGGGAGACCTAGGGCAGTTCTTC

v_gene: TRBV4-1
d_gene: TRBD2
len: 18
j_gene: TRBJ2-4
abundance: -
CDR3aa: CASSQGLAGGRAKNIQYF
CDR3nt: TGCGCCAGCAGCCAGGGACTAGCGGGGGGTCGAGCCAAAAACATTCAGTACTTC

v_gene: TRBV4-3
d_gene: -
len: 13
j_gene: TRBJ2-3
abundance: -
CDR3aa: CASSHEGADTQYF
CDR3nt: TGCGCCAGCAGCCACGAGGGGGCAGATACGCAGTATTTT

v_gene: TRBV5-1
d_gene: -
len: 12
j_gene: TRBJ1-1
abundance: -
CDR3aa: CASSLEGRRAFF
CDR3nt: TGCGCCAGCAGCTTGGAGGGCCGGAGGGCTTTCTTT

v_gene: TRBV6-6
d_gene: -
len: 15
j_gene: TRBJ1-4
abundance: -
CDR3aa: CASSPPRGFNEKLFF
CDR3nt: TGTGCCAGCAGTCCCCCCCGGGGGTTTAATGAAAAACTGTTTTTT

v_gene: TRBV4-3
d_gene: TRBD2
len: 16
j_gene: TRBJ2-7
abundance: -
CDR3aa: CASSQDLSSGIYEQYF
CDR3nt: TGCGCCAGCAGCCAAGATTTGTCTAGCGGGATCTACGAGCAGTACTTC

v_gene: TRBV5-1
d_gene: -
len: 13
j_gene: TRBJ1-2
abundance: many
CDR3aa: CASSGGENYGYTF
CDR3nt: TGCGCCAGCAGCGGCGGGGAGAACTATGGCTACACCTTC

v_gene: TRBV5-1
d_gene: -
len: 15
j_gene: TRBJ2-7
abundance: -
CDR3aa: CASSGTGTGAGEQYF
CDR3nt: TGCGCCAGCAGCGGGACCGGGACTGGGGCGGGGGAGCAGTACTTC

v_gene: TRBV19
d_gene: TRBD2
len: 14
j_gene: TRBJ2-1
abundance: -
CDR3aa: CASSIGNGRLEQFF
CDR3nt: TGTGCCAGTAGTATCGGTAACGGGAGGTTAGAGCAGTTCTTC

v_gene: TRBV19
d_gene: -
len: 14
j_gene: TRBJ2-3
abundance: few
CDR3aa: CASSIGRDPDTQYF
CDR3nt: TGTGCCAGTAGTATAGGAAGGGATCCAGATACGCAGTATTTT

v_gene: TRBV9
d_gene: -
len: 15
j_gene: TRBJ1-1
abundance: few
CDR3aa: CASSVAGHPNTEAFF
CDR3nt: TGTGCCAGCAGCGTAGCCGGACATCCGAACACTGAAGCTTTCTTT

v_gene: TRBV6-5
d_gene: TRBD2
len: 15
j_gene: TRBJ2-7
abundance: -
CDR3aa: CASSYVSSGRREQYF
CDR3nt: TGTGCCAGCAGTTATGTGTCTAGCGGGAGGCGCGAGCAGTACTTC

v_gene: TRBV4-3
d_gene: -
len: 16
j_gene: TRBJ1-2
abundance: many
CDR3aa: CASSQDRGLTNYGYTF
CDR3nt: TGCGCCAGCAGCCAAGATCGGGGACTGACTAACTATGGCTACACCTTC

v_gene: TRBV7-8
d_gene: -
len: 14
j_gene: TRBJ1-1
abundance: -
CDR3aa: CASSFGGWDTEAFF
CDR3nt: TGTGCCAGCAGCTTTGGGGGGTGGGACACTGAAGCTTTCTTT

v_gene: TRBV30
d_gene: TRBD1
len: 13
j_gene: TRBJ2-5
abundance: -
CDR3aa: CAWDDRGLGTQYF
CDR3nt: TGTGCCTGGGATGACAGGGGGCTAGGGACCCAGTACTTC

v_gene: TRBV7-2
d_gene: -
len: 12
j_gene: TRBJ2-7
abundance: -
CDR3aa: CASSSSLLEQYF
CDR3nt: TGTGCCAGCAGCTCCTCTCTTTTGGAGCAGTACTTC

v_gene: TRBV19
d_gene: -
len: 15
j_gene: TRBJ2-1
abundance: -
CDR3aa: CASGLAFGSYNEQFF
CDR3nt: TGTGCCAGTGGGCTAGCATTCGGCTCCTACAATGAGCAGTTCTTC

v_gene: TRBV19
d_gene: TRBD1
len: 14
j_gene: TRBJ2-7
abundance: -
CDR3aa: CASTGTGNSYEQYF
CDR3nt: TGTGCCAGTACCGGGACAGGGAACTCCTACGAGCAGTACTTC

v_gene: TRBV29-1
d_gene: TRBD2
len: 14
j_gene: TRBJ2-1
abundance: -
CDR3aa: CSVPGLEAYNEQFF
CDR3nt: TGCAGCGTTCCGGGACTAGAAGCCTACAATGAGCAGTTCTTC

v_gene: TRBV6-1
d_gene: -
len: 15
j_gene: TRBJ1-5
abundance: -
CDR3aa: CASTPVWTEDQPQHF
CDR3nt: TGTGCCAGCACTCCAGTTTGGACAGAGGATCAGCCCCAGCATTTT